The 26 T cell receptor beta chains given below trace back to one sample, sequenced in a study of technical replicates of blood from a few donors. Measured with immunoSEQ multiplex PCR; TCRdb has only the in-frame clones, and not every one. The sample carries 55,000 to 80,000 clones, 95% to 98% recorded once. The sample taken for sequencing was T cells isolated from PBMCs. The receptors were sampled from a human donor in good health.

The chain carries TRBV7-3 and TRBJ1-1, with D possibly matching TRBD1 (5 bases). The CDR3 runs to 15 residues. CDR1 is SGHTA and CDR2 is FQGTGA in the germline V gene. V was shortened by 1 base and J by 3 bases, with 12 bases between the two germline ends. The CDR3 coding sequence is TGTGCCAGCAGCTTAAAGAGCGACAGTTACACTGAAGCTTTCTTT. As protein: CASSLKSDSYTEAFF.

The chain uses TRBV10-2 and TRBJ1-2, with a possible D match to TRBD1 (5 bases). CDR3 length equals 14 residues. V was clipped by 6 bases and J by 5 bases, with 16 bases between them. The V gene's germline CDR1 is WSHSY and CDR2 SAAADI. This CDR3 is CASRGVRESYGYTF. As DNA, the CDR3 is TGCGCCAGCAGGGGGGTTCGGGAGAGTTATGGCTACACCTTC.

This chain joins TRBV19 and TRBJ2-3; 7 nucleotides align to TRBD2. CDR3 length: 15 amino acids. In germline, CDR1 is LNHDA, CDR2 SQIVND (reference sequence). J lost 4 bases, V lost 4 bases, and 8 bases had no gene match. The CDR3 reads CASSTRTSGADTQYF. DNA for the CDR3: TGTGCCAGTAGTACGAGGACTAGTGGGGCAGATACGCAGTATTTT.

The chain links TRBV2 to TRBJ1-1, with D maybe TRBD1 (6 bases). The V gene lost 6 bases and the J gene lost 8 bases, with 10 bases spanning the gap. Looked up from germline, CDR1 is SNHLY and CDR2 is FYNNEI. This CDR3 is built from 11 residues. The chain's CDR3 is CASRDTGEAFF. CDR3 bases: TGTGCCAGCAGGGACACAGGGGAAGCTTTCTTT.

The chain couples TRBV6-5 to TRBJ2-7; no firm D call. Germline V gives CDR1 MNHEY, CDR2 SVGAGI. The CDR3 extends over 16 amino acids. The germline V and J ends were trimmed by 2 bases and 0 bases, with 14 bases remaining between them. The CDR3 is CASSYNGRHLSYEQYF. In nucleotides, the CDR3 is TGTGCCAGCAGTTACAACGGCAGGCACCTCTCCTACGAGCAGTACTTC.

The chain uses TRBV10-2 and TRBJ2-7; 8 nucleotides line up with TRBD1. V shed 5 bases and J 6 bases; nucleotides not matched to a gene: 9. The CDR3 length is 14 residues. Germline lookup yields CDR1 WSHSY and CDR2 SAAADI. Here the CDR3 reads CASSSRDRFFEQYF. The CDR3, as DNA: TGCGCCAGCAGTAGCCGGGACAGGTTTTTCGAGCAGTACTTC.

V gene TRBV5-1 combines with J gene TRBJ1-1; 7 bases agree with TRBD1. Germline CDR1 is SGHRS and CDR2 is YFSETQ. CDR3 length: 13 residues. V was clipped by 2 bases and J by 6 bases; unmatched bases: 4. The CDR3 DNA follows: TGCGCCAGCAGCTTCGAGGGGGCTTCTGAAGCTTTCTTT. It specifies CASSFEGASEAFF.

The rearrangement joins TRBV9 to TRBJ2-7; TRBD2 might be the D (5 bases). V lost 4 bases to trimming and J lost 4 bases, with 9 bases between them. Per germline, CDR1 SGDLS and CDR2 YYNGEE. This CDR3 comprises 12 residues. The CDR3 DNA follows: TGTGCCAGCAGCCCCACGGGATACGAGCAGTACTTC. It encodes CASSPTGYEQYF.

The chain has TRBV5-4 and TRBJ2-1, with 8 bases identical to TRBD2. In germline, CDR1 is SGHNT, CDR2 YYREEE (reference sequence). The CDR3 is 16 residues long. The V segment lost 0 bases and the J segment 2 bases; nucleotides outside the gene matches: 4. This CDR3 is CASSLVTGGPYNEQFF. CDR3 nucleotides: TGTGCCAGCAGCTTGGTTACGGGAGGGCCCTACAATGAGCAGTTCTTC. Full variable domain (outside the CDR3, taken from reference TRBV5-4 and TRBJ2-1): ETGVTQSPTHLIKTRGQQVTLRCSSQSGHNTVSWYQQALGQGPQFIFQYYREEENGRGNFPPRFSGLQFPNYSSELNVNALELDDSALYLCASSLVTGGPYNEQFFGPGTRLTVL.

CDR3 region: CASRPRQGSTEAFF. The CDR3 bases are TGTGCCAGCAGACCCCGGCAAGGGAGCACTGAAGCTTTCTTT. V gene TRBV27 combines with J gene TRBJ1-1; D ambiguous. CDR3 length: 14 residues. Trimming took off 6 bases at V and 4 bases at J, with 15 bases between the two ends. Germline V CDR1 and CDR2: MNHEY, SMNVEV (reference sequence).

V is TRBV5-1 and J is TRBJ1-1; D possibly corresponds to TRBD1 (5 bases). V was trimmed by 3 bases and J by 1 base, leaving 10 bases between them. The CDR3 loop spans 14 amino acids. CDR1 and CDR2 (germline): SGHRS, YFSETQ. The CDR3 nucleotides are TGCGCCAGCAGCTGGCGACAGCAGAACACTGAAGCTTTCTTT. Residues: CASSWRQQNTEAFF.

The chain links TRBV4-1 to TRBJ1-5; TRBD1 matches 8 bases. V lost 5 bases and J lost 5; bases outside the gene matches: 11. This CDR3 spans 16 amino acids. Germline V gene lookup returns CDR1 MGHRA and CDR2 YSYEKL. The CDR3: CASSGVTGQGYQPQHF. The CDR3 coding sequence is TGCGCCAGCAGCGGGGTAACTGGACAGGGTTATCAGCCCCAGCATTTT.

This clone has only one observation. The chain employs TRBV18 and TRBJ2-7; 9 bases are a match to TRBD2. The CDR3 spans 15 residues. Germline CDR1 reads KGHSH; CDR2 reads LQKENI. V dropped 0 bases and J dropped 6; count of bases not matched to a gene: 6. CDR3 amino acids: CASSPPGGGAAEQYF. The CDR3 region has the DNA TGTGCCAGCTCACCACCCGGCGGGGGGGCCGCCGAGCAGTACTTC.

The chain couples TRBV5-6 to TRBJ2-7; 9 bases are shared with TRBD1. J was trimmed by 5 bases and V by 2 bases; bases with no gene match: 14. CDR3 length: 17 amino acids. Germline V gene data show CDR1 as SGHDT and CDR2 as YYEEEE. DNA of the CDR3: TGTGCCAGCAGCTTTACCTATCCGGGACAGGGACGGCACGAGCAGTACTTC. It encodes CASSFTYPGQGRHEQYF.

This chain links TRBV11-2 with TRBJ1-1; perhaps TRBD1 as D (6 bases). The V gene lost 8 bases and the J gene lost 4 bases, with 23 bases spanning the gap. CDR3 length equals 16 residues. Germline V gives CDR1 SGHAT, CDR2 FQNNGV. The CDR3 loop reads CASLATSSGGATEAFF. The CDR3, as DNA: TGTGCCAGCCTCGCAACCTCAAGTGGGGGGGCCACTGAAGCTTTCTTT.

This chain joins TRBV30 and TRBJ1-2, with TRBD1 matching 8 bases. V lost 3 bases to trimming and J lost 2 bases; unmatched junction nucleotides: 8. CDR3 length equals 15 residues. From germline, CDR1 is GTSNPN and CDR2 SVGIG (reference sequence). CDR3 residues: CAWRRTGRSNYGYTF. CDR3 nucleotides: TGTGCCTGGAGACGGACAGGGAGATCCAACTATGGCTACACCTTC.

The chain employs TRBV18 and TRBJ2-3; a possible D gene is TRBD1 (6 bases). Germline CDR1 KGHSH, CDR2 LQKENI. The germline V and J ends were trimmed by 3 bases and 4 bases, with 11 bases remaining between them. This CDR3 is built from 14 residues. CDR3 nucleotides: TGTGCCAGCTCACCTTACAGGGCGGCAGATACGCAGTATTTT. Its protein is CASSPYRAADTQYF.

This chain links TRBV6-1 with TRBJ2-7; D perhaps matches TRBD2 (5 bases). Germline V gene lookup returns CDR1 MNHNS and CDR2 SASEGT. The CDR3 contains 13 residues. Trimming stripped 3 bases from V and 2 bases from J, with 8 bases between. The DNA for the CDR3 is TGTGCCAGCAGTGACGGACTGCCCTACGAGCAGTACTTC. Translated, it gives CASSDGLPYEQYF.

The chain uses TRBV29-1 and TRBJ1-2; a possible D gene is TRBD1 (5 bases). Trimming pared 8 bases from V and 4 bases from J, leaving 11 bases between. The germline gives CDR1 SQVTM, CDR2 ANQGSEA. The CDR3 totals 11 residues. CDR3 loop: CSSARVYGYTF. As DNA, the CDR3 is TGCAGCTCAGCCAGGGTCTATGGCTACACCTTC.

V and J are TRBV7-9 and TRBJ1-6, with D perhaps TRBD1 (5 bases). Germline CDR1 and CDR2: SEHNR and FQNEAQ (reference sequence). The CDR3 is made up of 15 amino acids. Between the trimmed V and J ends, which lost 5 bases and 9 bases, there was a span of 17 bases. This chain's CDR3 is CASSPPLQGVSPLHF. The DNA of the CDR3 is TGTGCCAGCAGCCCCCCCTTGCAGGGCGTTTCACCCCTCCACTTT.

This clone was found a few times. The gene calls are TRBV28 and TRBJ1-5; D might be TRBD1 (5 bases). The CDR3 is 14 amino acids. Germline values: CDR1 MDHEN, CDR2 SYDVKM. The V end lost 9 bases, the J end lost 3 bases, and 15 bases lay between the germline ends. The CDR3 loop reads CASTPNRYNQPQHF. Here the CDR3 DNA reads TGTGCCAGTACACCTAACAGGTACAATCAGCCCCAGCATTTT.

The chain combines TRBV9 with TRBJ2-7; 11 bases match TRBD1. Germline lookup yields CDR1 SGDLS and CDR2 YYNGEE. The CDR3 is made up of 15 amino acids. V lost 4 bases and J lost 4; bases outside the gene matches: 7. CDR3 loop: CASSTGGTGGYEQYF. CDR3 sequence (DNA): TGTGCCAGCAGCACCGGAGGGACAGGGGGTTACGAGCAGTACTTC.

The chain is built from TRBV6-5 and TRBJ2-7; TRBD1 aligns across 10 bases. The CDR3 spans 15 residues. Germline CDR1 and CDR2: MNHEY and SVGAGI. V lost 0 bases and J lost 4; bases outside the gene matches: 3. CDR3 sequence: CASSYSDRGRYEQYF. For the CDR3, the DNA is TGTGCCAGCAGTTACTCTGACAGGGGGCGATACGAGCAGTACTTC.

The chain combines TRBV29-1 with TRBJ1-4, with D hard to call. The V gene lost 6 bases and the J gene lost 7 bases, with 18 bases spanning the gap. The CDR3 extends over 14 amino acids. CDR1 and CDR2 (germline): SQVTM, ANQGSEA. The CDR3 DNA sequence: TGCAGCGTAAAGGTACTCGCTAGAGGTGAAAAACTGTTTTTT. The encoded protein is CSVKVLARGEKLFF.

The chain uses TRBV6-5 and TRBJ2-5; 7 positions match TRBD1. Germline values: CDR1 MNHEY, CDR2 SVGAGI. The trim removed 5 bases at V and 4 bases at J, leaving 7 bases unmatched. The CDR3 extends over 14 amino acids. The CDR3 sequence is CASSKQGSLETQYF. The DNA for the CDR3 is TGTGCCAGCAGTAAACAGGGGAGTTTAGAGACCCAGTACTTC.

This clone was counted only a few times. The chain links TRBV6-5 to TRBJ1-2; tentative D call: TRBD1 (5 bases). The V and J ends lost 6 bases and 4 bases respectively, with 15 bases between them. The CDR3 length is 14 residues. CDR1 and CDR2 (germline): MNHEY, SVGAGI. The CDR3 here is CASRGAWGGYGYTF. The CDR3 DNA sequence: TGTGCCAGCAGAGGGGCGTGGGGAGGCTATGGCTACACCTTC.